This T cell receptor (beta chain) was recovered during a study of metastatic and nonmetastatic thyroid tumors. Thyroid surgery was performed in patients who had received no treatment beforehand. This CDR3 comprises 15 residues. The V end lost 3 bases, the J end lost 1 base, and 12 bases lay between the germline ends. CDR1 and CDR2 from the germline V gene are SGHRS and YFSETQ. This clone was detected once. TCRdb called clones again from the PCR reads with MiXCR. The table records tens of thousands of clones, roughly 36% of them present only once. The specimen sequenced was tumor tissue. This receptor was identified in a female donor with papillary thyroid cancer or a benign thyroid nodule (not recorded which). Some clones in this sample may be carry-over from other donors' samples. The chain carries TRBV5-1 and TRBJ2-3, with D hard to call. The CDR3 nucleotides are TGCGCCAGCAGCTCTACCCCCGGCGGCACAGATACGCAGTATTTT. This sequence encodes CASSSTPGGTDTQYF.